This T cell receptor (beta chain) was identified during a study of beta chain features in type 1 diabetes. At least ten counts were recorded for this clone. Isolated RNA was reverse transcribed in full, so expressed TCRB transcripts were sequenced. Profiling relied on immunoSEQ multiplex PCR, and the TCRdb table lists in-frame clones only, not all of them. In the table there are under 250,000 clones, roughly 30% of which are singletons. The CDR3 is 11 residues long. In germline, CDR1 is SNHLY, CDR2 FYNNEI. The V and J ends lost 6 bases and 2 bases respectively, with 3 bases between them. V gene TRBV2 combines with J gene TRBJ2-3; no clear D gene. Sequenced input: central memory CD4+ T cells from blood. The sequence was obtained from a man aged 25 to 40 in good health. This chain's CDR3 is CASSPTDTQYF. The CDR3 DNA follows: TGTGCCAGCAGCCCCACAGATACGCAGTATTTT. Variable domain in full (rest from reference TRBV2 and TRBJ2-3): EPEVTQTPSHQVTQMGQEVILRCVPISNHLYFYWYRQILGQKVEFLVSFYNNEISEKSEIFDDQFSVERPDGSNFTLKIRSTKLEDSAMYFCASSPTDTQYFGPGTRLTVL.